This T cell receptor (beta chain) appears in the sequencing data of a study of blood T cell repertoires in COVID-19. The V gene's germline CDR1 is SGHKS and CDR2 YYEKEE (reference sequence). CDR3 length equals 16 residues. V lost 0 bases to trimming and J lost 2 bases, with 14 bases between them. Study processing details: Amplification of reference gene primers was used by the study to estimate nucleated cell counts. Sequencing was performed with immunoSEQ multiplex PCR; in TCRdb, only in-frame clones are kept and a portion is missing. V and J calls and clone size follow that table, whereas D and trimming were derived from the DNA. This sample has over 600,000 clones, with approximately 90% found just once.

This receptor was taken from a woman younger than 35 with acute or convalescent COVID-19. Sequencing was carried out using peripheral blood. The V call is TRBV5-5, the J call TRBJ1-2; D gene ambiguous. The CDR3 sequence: CASSLGGGRGNYGYTF. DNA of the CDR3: TGTGCCAGCAGCTTGGGTGGAGGGAGAGGGAACTATGGCTACACCTTC.